The 28 T cell receptor beta chains below all came from one sample that was sequenced in a study of cytomegalovirus exposure and HLA in healthy donors. The study ran its PCR with 60 Vbeta and 13 Jbeta primers. Produced via immunoSEQ multiplex PCR; TCRdb's table is partial and in-frame only. The profile shows 76,000 or so clones, about four fifths of them singletons. The sequenced material came from PBMCs. These receptors were taken from a woman between 40 and 55 years old in good health and CMV-seropositive.

This clone was seen a single time. The genes are TRBV6-5 and TRBJ2-5; 7 bases match TRBD1. Per germline, CDR1 MNHEY and CDR2 SVGAGI. With 0 bases clipped from V and 5 bases from J, the junction kept 6 bases outside the gene matches. CDR3 size: 15 residues. CDR3 sequence: CASSYSAGGEETQYF. Written as DNA, the CDR3 is TGTGCCAGCAGTTACTCGGCAGGGGGTGAGGAGACCCAGTACTTC.

This clone has only one observation. This sequence joins TRBV7-2 and TRBJ1-4, with D hard to call. Trimming shortened V by 3 bases and J by 7 bases, and 12 bases separated the two germline ends. CDR3 size: 14 residues. Germline-derived CDR1 and CDR2 are SGHTA and FQGNSA. CDR3 sequence (DNA): TGTGCCAGCAGCTTTCAACGATCGGGTGAAAAACTGTTTTTT. The encoded protein is CASSFQRSGEKLFF.

The chain couples TRBV4-2 to TRBJ2-1, with a weak D call TRBD1 (6 bases). CDR1 LGHNA and CDR2 YNFKEQ come from the germline V gene. Trimming removed 0 bases at V and 5 bases at J, with 20 bases between. The CDR3 covers 18 residues. The CDR3 here is CASSQEIIILRGNNEQFF. CDR3 in DNA: TGTGCCAGCAGCCAAGAAATAATTATACTCAGGGGAAACAATGAGCAGTTCTTC.

The chain has TRBV18 and TRBJ2-2; D possibly corresponds to TRBD1 (5 bases). CDR3 length: 19 residues. The germline V and J ends were trimmed by 6 bases and 0 bases, with 23 bases remaining between them. The germline V gene has CDR1 KGHSH and CDR2 LQKENI. The CDR3 DNA sequence: TGTGCCAGCTCTCCCAATAATTGGGGCCCTGCTTCGAACACCGGGGAGCTGTTTTTT. Protein sequence: CASSPNNWGPASNTGELFF.

The CDR3 DNA sequence: TGTGCCAGCAGCTTAGTTGCAGGGACTAGCACAGATACGCAGTATTTT. Residues: CASSLVAGTSTDTQYF. The chain links TRBV7-6 to TRBJ2-3; maybe TRBD2 (6 bases). CDR1 SGHVS and CDR2 FNYEAQ come from the germline V gene. V lost 1 base to trimming and J lost 0 bases, with 11 bases between them. The length of the CDR3 is 16 residues.

The J gene is TRBJ2-1, the V gene TRBV7-9; TRBD1 matches at 8 bases. V gave up 6 bases and J gave up 8 bases; unmatched junction bases: 12. The germline V gene encodes CDR1 SEHNR and CDR2 FQNEAQ (reference sequence). This CDR3 region has 15 residues. This CDR3 reads CASSYRGAGTDEQFF. CDR3 bases: TGTGCCAGCAGTTACAGGGGGGCTGGAACGGATGAGCAGTTCTTC.

The gene calls are TRBV4-3 and TRBJ1-2; D unclear. Per germline, CDR1 LGHNA and CDR2 YSLEER. V was pared by 0 bases and J by 4 bases, with 18 bases between. The CDR3 is 17 residues long. CDR3 DNA sequence: TGCGCCAGCAGCCAAGATTCGTCGAGGATGGTCAGCTATGGCTACACCTTC. Its protein product is CASSQDSSRMVSYGYTF.

The chain joins TRBV7-3 to TRBJ2-3; D is perhaps TRBD2 (6 bases). V was shortened by 5 bases and J by 3 bases, with 12 bases between the two germline ends. The CDR3 length is 14 residues. Germline CDR1 and CDR2: SGHTA and FQGTGA. CDR3: CASSPKGGTDTQYF. Here the CDR3 DNA reads TGTGCCAGCAGCCCCAAGGGAGGAACAGATACGCAGTATTTT.

The rearrangement uses TRBV7-8 and TRBJ2-7; perhaps TRBD1 as D (6 bases). This CDR3 contains 17 residues. Deletions cut 2 bases from V and 4 bases from J, with 21 bases between. Germline V gene lookup returns CDR1 SGHVS and CDR2 FQNEAQ. CDR3 protein: CASSLNLDSLIIYEQYF. For the CDR3, the DNA is TGTGCCAGCAGCTTAAACTTGGACAGTTTGATTATTTACGAGCAGTACTTC.

This clone was found once. The chain links TRBV5-1 to TRBJ2-2, with 7 nucleotides matching TRBD2. Germline V lookup: CDR1 SGHRS, CDR2 YFSETQ. CDR3 size: 16 residues. The junction had 9 bases not matched to a gene; V was cut back by 1 base and J by 6 bases. CDR3: CASSLQAGIRAGELFF. For the CDR3, the DNA is TGCGCCAGCAGCTTGCAAGCGGGGATAAGGGCCGGGGAGCTGTTTTTT.

The rearrangement uses TRBV5-5 and TRBJ1-5; D remains ambiguous. Trimming left V 0 bases short and J 9 bases short, with 13 bases between. The germline V gene has CDR1 SGHKS and CDR2 YYEKEE (reference sequence). CDR3 size: 14 residues. CDR3 DNA sequence: TGTGCCAGCAGCTTGGCCGGAGGGTCCGCGCCCCAGCATTTT. This codes for CASSLAGGSAPQHF.

The chain joins TRBV7-9 to TRBJ1-5; D is perhaps TRBD1 (5 bases). This CDR3 is 13 amino acids long. V dropped 1 base and J dropped 4 bases, with 5 bases sitting between them. In germline, CDR1 is SEHNR, CDR2 FQNEAQ (reference sequence). The CDR3, as DNA: TGTGCCAGCAGCTTAGACAGGAATCAGCCCCAGCATTTT. Its protein is CASSLDRNQPQHF.

The J gene is TRBJ2-5, the V gene TRBV28; possibly TRBD1 for D (6 bases). With 4 bases removed from V and 5 bases from J, the gap between germline ends came to 11 bases. The CDR3 contains 13 residues. Per germline, CDR1 MDHEN and CDR2 SYDVKM. The CDR3 loop is CASSSTGRETQYF. CDR3 DNA: TGTGCCAGCAGTTCTACAGGGCGGGAGACCCAGTACTTC.

The rearrangement links TRBV5-6 to TRBJ2-7; D perhaps matches TRBD2 (6 bases). The CDR3 runs to 13 residues. Trimming stripped 5 bases from V and 7 bases from J, with 16 bases between. CDR1 and CDR2 (germline): SGHDT, YYEEEE. The DNA for the CDR3 is TGTGCCAGCAGACCGGGAGCCGGTGGGGAGCAGTACTTC. It yields the protein CASRPGAGGEQYF.

The genes are TRBV4-3 and TRBJ2-5; 10 nucleotides line up with TRBD2. The CDR3 consists of 17 residues. Germline loops: CDR1 LGHNA, CDR2 YSLEER. Germline trimming cut 0 bases from V and 5 bases from J; bases unmatched to any gene: 9. CDR3: CASSQDISGGAVETQYF. The CDR3 DNA follows: TGCGCCAGCAGCCAAGATATCAGCGGGGGGGCGGTGGAGACCCAGTACTTC.

Written as DNA, the CDR3 is TGTGCCAGCAGTTACTCGAAGGCGGGGCAAGAGACCCAGTACTTC. Its protein is CASSYSKAGQETQYF. This chain connects TRBV6-6 to TRBJ2-5, with a tentative D call TRBD2 (6 bases). This CDR3 is built from 15 residues. V dropped 0 bases and J dropped 2 bases, with 10 bases sitting between them. Germline V gene data show CDR1 as MNHNY and CDR2 as SVGAGI (reference sequence).

The chain couples TRBV5-1 to TRBJ1-3, with a tentative D call TRBD1 (6 bases). CDR3 size: 14 residues. Germline V gives CDR1 SGHRS, CDR2 YFSETQ. Trimming took 0 bases from V and 4 from J, leaving 8 bases between them. The CDR3 loop reads CASSLAGEGNTIYF. The CDR3 bases are TGCGCCAGCAGCTTGGCAGGGGAAGGAAACACCATATATTTT. The variable domain in full, with the rest retrieved from reference TRBV5-1 and TRBJ1-3, is KAGVTQTPRYLIKTRGQQVTLSCSPISGHRSVSWYQQTPGQGLQFLFEYFSETQRNKGNFPGRFSGRQFSNSRSEMNVSTLELGDSALYLCASSLAGEGNTIYFGEGSWLTVV.

This clone was detected only once. The V gene is TRBV27, the J gene TRBJ2-7; TRBD1 matches at 9 bases. There are 14 residues in the CDR3. Germline lookup yields CDR1 MNHEY and CDR2 SMNVEV (reference sequence). V shed 7 bases and J 6 bases; nucleotides not matched to a gene: 10. DNA for the CDR3: TGTGCCAGCACCGCGGGGACAGGGCGCTCCGAGCAGTACTTC. It is translated as CASTAGTGRSEQYF.

The chain combines TRBV4-1 with TRBJ1-2; D ambiguous. CDR1 and CDR2 from the germline V gene are MGHRA and YSYEKL. Trimming took 1 base from V and 6 from J, leaving 9 bases between them. This CDR3 contains 13 residues. CDR3 loop: CASSQVRSDGYTF. CDR3 nucleotide sequence: TGCGCCAGCAGCCAAGTCCGGTCGGATGGCTACACCTTC.

The CDR3 spells CAAAPGGSNQPQHF. CDR3 DNA sequence: TGTGCCGCGGCCCCAGGGGGTAGCAATCAGCCCCAGCATTTT. This chain uses TRBV28 with TRBJ1-5; the match to TRBD1 covers 7 bases. Germline CDR1 reads MDHEN; CDR2 reads SYDVKM. With 11 bases clipped from V and 0 bases from J, the junction kept 7 bases outside the gene matches. This CDR3 has 14 amino acids.

The genes are TRBV19 and TRBJ2-1, with 7 bases matching TRBD1. V shed 1 base, J shed 4 bases, and the junction held 13 bases outside the gene matches. Per germline, CDR1 LNHDA and CDR2 SQIVND (reference sequence). The CDR3 consists of 18 residues. The CDR3 here is CASSIVFTTGNWYNEQFF. In DNA form, the CDR3 reads TGTGCCAGTAGTATAGTTTTTACGACAGGGAATTGGTACAATGAGCAGTTCTTC.

This clone has just a few counts. The rearrangement uses TRBV28 and TRBJ1-6, with D unclear. Germline V gene lookup returns CDR1 MDHEN and CDR2 SYDVKM. The CDR3 runs to 14 residues. V lost 7 bases and J lost 8, with 15 bases in between. CDR3 nucleotides: TGTGCCAGCACCCTACAGCGGCTTTATTCACCCCTCCACTTT. Translating gives CASTLQRLYSPLHF.

The genes are TRBV9 and TRBJ1-1; TRBD1 is a possible D gene (6 bases). V lost 3 bases to trimming and J lost 4 bases, with 13 bases between them. The CDR3 has 14 amino acids. Germline V gene data show CDR1 as SGDLS and CDR2 as YYNGEE. The CDR3 bases are TGTGCCAGCAGCGGTACAGGGTCGAGCACTGAAGCTTTCTTT. This translates into CASSGTGSSTEAFF.

The V call is TRBV7-3, the J call TRBJ2-1; 11 bases agree with TRBD2. There are 18 residues in the CDR3. CDR1 SGHTA and CDR2 FQGTGA come from the germline V gene. V shed 5 bases and J 5 bases; nucleotides not matched to a gene: 14. CDR3 DNA sequence: TGTGCCAGCAGCGTAAAAGCTAGCGGGGGGTCCTTCCACAATGAGCAGTTCTTC. Its protein is CASSVKASGGSFHNEQFF.

The CDR3 bases are TGTGCCAGCAGTTACTCGTACGGCCAAGAGACCCAGTACTTC. Protein product: CASSYSYGQETQYF. This sequence joins TRBV6-5 and TRBJ2-5; the D is unclear. The CDR3 extends over 14 amino acids. With 0 bases removed from V and 1 base from J, the gap between germline ends came to 6 bases. Per the germline V gene, CDR1 is MNHEY and CDR2 is SVGAGI.

The gene calls are TRBV7-2 and TRBJ2-7; possibly TRBD2 for D (6 bases). This CDR3 is built from 13 residues. Per germline, CDR1 SGHTA and CDR2 FQGNSA. The V end lost 5 bases, the J end lost 1 base, and 9 bases lay between the germline ends. Here the CDR3 DNA reads TGTGCCAGCAGCACGGGACTTTCCTACGAGCAGTACTTC. Encoded protein: CASSTGLSYEQYF.

V and J are TRBV7-2 and TRBJ1-5; TRBD1 matches at 10 bases. The CDR3 is 14 amino acids. Germline CDR1 SGHTA, CDR2 FQGNSA. V shed 5 bases and J 2 bases; nucleotides not matched to a gene: 0. CDR3: CASSGTGGNQPQHF. The CDR3, as DNA: TGTGCCAGCAGCGGGACAGGGGGCAATCAGCCCCAGCATTTT.

The chain carries TRBV6-5 and TRBJ2-7, with TRBD1 matching 8 bases. The ends lost 7 bases at V and 2 bases at J; junction bases unmatched: 7. Germline V gene lookup returns CDR1 MNHEY and CDR2 SVGAGI. The CDR3 covers 14 residues. CDR3 in amino acids: CASTPRQGTYEQYF. The CDR3 DNA follows: TGTGCCAGCACCCCGAGACAGGGGACCTACGAGCAGTACTTC.